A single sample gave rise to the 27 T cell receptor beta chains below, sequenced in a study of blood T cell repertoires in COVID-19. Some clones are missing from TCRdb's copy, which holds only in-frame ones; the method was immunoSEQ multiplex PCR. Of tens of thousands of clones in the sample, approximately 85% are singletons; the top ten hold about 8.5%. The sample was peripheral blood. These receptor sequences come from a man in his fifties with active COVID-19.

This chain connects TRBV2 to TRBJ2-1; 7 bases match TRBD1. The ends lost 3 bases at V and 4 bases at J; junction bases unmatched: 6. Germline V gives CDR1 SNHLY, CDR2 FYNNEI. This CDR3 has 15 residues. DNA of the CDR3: TGTGCCAGCAGTGAGGGACAGACAGTATACAATGAGCAGTTCTTC. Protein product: CASSEGQTVYNEQFF. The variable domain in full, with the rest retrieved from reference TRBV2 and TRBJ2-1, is EPEVTQTPSHQVTQMGQEVILRCVPISNHLYFYWYRQILGQKVEFLVSFYNNEISEKSEIFDDQFSVERPDGSNFTLKIRSTKLEDSAMYFCASSEGQTVYNEQFFGPGTRLTVL.

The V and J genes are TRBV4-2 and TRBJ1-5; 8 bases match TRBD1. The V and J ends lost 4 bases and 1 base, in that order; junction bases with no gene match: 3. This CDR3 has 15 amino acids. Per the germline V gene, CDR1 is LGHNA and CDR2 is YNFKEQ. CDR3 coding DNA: TGTGCCAGCAGCCCCAGACAGGGGAGCAATCAGCCCCAGCATTTT. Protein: CASSPRQGSNQPQHF.

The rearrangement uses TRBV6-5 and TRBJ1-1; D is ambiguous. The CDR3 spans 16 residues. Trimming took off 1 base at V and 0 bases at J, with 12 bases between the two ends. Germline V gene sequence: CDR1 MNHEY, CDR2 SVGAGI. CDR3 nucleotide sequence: TGTGCCAGCAGTTACTGGTTTACAGCCCTGAACACTGAAGCTTTCTTT. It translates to CASSYWFTALNTEAFF.

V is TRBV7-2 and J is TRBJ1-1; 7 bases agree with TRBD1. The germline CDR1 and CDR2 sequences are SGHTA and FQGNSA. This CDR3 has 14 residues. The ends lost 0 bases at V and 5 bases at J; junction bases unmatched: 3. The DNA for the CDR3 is TGTGCCAGCAGCTTAGCAAAACAGGGGACTGAAGCTTTCTTT. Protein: CASSLAKQGTEAFF.

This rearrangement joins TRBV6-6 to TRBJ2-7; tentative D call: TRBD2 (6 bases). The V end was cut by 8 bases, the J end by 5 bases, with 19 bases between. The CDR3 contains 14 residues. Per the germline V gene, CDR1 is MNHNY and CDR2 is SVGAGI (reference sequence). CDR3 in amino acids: CASSSTRGGDEQYF. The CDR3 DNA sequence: TGTGCCAGCTCTTCGACACGGGGCGGGGACGAGCAGTACTTC.

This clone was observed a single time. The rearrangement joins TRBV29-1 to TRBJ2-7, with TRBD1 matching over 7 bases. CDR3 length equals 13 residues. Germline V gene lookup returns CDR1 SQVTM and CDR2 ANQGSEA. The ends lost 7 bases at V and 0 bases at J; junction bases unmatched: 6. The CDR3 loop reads CSARTGSSYEQYF. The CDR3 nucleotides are TGCAGCGCTCGGACAGGAAGCTCCTACGAGCAGTACTTC.

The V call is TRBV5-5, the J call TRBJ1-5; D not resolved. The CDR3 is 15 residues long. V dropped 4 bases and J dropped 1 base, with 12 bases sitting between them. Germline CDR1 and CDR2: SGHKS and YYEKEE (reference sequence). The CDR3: CASSSGFRSNQPQHF. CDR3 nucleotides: TGTGCCAGCAGCAGCGGATTTCGAAGCAATCAGCCCCAGCATTTT. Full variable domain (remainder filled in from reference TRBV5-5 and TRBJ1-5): DAGVTQSPTHLIKTRGQQVTLRCSPISGHKSVSWYQQVLGQGPQFIFQYYEKEERGRGNFPDRFSARQFPNYSSELNVNALLLGDSALYLCASSSGFRSNQPQHFGDGTRLSIL.

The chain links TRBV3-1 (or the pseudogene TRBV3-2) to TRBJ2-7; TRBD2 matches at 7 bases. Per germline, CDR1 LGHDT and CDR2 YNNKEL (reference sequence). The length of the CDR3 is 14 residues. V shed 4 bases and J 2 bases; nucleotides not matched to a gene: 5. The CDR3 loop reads CASSLGGSTYEQYF. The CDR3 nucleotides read TGTGCCAGCAGCCTCGGCGGGAGCACCTACGAGCAGTACTTC.

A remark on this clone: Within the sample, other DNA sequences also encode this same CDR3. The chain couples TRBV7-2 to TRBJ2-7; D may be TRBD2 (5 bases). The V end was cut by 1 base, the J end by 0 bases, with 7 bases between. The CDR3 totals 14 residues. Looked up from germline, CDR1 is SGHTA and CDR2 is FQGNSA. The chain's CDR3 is CASSLGLASYEQYF. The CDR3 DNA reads TGTGCCAGCAGCTTAGGGCTAGCCTCCTACGAGCAGTACTTC.

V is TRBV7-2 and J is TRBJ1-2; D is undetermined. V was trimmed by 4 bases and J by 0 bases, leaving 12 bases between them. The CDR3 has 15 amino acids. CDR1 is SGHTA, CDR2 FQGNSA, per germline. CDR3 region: CASSYVTAANYGYTF. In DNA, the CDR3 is TGTGCCAGCAGCTACGTGACTGCTGCTAACTATGGCTACACCTTC. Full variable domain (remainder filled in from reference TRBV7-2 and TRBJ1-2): GAGVSQSPSNKVTEKGKDVELRCDPISGHTALYWYRQSLGQGLEFLIYFQGNSAPDKSGLPSDRFSAERTGGSVSTLTIQRTQQEDSAVYLCASSYVTAANYGYTFGSGTRLTVV.

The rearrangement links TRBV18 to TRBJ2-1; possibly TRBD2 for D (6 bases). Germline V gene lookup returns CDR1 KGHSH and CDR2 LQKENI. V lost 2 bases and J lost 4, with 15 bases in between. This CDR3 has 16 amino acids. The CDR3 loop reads CASSPLSGSSYNEQFF. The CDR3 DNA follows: TGTGCCAGCTCACCATTAAGCGGGTCGTCTTACAATGAGCAGTTCTTC.

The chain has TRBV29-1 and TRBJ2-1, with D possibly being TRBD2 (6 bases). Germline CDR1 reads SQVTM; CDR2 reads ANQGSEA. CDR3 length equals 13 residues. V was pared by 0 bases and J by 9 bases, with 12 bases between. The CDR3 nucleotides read TGCAGCGTTGAAGAGGGACCCGGGGGTGAGCAGTTCTTC. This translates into CSVEEGPGGEQFF.

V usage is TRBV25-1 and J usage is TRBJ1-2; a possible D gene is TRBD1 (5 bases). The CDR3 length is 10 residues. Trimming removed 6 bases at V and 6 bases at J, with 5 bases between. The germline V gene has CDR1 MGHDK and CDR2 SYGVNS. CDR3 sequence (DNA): TGTGCCAGCAGCAGGGATGGCTACACCTTC. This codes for CASSRDGYTF.

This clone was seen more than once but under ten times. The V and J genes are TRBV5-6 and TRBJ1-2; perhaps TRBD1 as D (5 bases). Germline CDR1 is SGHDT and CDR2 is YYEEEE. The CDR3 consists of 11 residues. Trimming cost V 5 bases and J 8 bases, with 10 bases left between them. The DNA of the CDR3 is TGTGCCAGCAGTCTCGGGGGAGGCTACACCTTC. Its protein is CASSLGGGYTF.

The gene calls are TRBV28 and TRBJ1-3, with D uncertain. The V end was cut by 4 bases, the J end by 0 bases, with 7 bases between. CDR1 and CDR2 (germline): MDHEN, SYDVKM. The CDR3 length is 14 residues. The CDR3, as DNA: TGTGCCAGCAGTTCACAGTTCTCTGGAAACACCATATATTTT. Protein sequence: CASSSQFSGNTIYF.

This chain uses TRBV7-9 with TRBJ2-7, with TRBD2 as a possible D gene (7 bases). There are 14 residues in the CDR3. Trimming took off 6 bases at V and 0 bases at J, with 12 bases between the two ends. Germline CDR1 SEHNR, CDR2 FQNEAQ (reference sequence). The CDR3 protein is CASRVGGDSYEQYF. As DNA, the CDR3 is TGTGCCAGCAGGGTAGGGGGGGACTCCTACGAGCAGTACTTC.

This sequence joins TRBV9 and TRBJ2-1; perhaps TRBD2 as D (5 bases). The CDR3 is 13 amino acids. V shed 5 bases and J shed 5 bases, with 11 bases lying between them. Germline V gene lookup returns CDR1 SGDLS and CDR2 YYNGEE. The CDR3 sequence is CASSVDYHNEQFF. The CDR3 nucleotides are TGTGCCAGCAGTGTCGACTACCACAATGAGCAGTTCTTC.

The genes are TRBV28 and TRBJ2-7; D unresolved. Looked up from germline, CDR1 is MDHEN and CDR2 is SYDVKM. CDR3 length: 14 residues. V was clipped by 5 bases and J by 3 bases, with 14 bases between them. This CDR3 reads CASSPPGNFYEQYF. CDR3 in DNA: TGTGCCAGCAGTCCCCCTGGCAATTTCTACGAGCAGTACTTC.

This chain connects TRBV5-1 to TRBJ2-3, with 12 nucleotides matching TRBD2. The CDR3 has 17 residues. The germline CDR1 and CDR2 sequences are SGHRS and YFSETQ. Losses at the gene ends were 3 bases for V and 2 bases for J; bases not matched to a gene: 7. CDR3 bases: TGCGCCAGCAGCTCCAGGACTAGCGGGGCTAACACAGATACGCAGTATTTT. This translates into CASSSRTSGANTDTQYF.

The CDR3 DNA reads as TGTGCCATCAGTGAGTTGGCGGGGGGGGAAAATGAGCAGTTCTTC. Translation gives CAISELAGGENEQFF. The J gene is TRBJ2-1, the V gene TRBV10-3; 9 bases map to TRBD2. After removal of 1 base from V and 7 bases from J, the junction contained 5 bases not matched to a gene. This CDR3 has 15 amino acids. Germline lookup yields CDR1 ENHRY and CDR2 SYGVKD.

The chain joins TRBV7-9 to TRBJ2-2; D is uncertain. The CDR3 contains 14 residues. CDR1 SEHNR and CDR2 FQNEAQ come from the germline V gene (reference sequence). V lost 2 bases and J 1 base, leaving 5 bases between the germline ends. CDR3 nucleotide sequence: TGTGCCAGCAGCTTAATTCTGAACACCGGGGAGCTGTTTTTT. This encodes CASSLILNTGELFF.

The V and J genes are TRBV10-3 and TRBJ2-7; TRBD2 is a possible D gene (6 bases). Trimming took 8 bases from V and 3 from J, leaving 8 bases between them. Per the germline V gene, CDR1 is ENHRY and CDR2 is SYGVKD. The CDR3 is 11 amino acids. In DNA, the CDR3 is TGTGCCATCCGGGAGAGCTACGAGCAGTACTTC. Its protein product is CAIRESYEQYF.

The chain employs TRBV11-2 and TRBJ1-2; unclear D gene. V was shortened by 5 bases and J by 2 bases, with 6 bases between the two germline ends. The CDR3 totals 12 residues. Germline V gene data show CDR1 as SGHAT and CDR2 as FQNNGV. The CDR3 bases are TGTGCCAGCAGCCCCTTAAACTATGGCTACACCTTC. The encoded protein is CASSPLNYGYTF.

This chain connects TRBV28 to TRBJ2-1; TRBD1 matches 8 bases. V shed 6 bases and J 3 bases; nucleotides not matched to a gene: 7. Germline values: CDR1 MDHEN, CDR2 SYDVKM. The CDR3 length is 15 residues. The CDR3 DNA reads TGTGCCAGCAGCATGGACAGGGTTGTCTACAATGAGCAGTTCTTC. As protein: CASSMDRVVYNEQFF.

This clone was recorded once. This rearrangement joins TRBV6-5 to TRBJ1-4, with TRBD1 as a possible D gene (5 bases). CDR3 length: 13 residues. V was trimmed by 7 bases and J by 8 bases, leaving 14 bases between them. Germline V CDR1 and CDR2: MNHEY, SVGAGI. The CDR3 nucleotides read TGTGCCAGCATGGGTCAGGGTAGAGAAAAACTGTTTTTT. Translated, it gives CASMGQGREKLFF.

The CDR3 nucleotides are TGTGCCAGCAGTTCCGCCGGGACTCCCTCCTACGAGCAGTACTTC. Translation: CASSSAGTPSYEQYF. The rearrangement uses TRBV6-2 or TRBV6-3 and TRBJ2-7; D might be TRBD2 (6 bases). Germline CDR1 reads MNHEY; CDR2 reads SVGEGT. This CDR3 comprises 15 residues. V was cut by 4 bases and J by 0 bases, with 13 bases left in between.

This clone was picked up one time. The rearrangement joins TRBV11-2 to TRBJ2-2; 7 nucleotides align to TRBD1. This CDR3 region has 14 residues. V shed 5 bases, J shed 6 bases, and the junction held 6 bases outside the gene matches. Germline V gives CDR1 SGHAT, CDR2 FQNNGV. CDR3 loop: CASSLDRDPGELFF. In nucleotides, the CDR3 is TGTGCCAGCAGCCTCGACAGGGACCCCGGGGAGCTGTTTTTT.